These 11 T cell receptor beta chains share one sample of origin, sequenced in a study of blood T cell repertoires in COVID-19. Sequencing used immunoSEQ multiplex PCR; TCRdb keeps in-frame clones, though not all of them. The sample carries about 300,000 clones, around 86% recorded once. Sequencing was performed on peripheral blood. The receptors were gathered from a woman between 45 and 65 years old with acute or convalescent COVID-19.

The DNA of the CDR3 is TGTGCCAGCAGCTTGTCAGTTAACGGAGCAAATGAAAAACTGTTTTTT. Protein product: CASSLSVNGANEKLFF. The chain has TRBV5-5 and TRBJ1-4; unclear D gene. There are 16 residues in the CDR3. From germline, CDR1 is SGHKS and CDR2 YYEKEE (reference sequence). The V gene lost 1 base and the J gene lost 5 bases, with 15 bases spanning the gap.

The CDR3 region is CAYRQGGSDEQFF. The CDR3 DNA reads as TGTGCCTATAGACAGGGGGGAAGCGATGAGCAGTTCTTC. This chain joins TRBV10-3 and TRBJ2-1, with 9 bases that match TRBD1. The J segment lost 8 bases and the V segment lost 11 bases, leaving 10 bases of the junction unmatched. Germline V gives CDR1 ENHRY, CDR2 SYGVKD. The CDR3 has 13 amino acids.

This clone has just one count. The chain carries TRBV28 and TRBJ2-1; TRBD1 agrees at 9 bases. The CDR3 contains 15 residues. The V gene's germline CDR1 is MDHEN and CDR2 SYDVKM. The V and J ends lost 6 bases and 2 bases, in that order; junction bases with no gene match: 5. The CDR3 loop reads CASSRRQGAYNEQFF. CDR3 DNA sequence: TGTGCCAGCAGCCGTAGACAGGGGGCCTACAATGAGCAGTTCTTC.

V is TRBV5-1 and J is TRBJ2-2, with 10 bases aligning to TRBD1. The V and J ends lost 6 bases and 3 bases, in that order; junction bases with no gene match: 5. Germline lookup yields CDR1 SGHRS and CDR2 YFSETQ. The CDR3 has 15 residues. The CDR3 loop is CASTLGTGDTGELFF. Written as DNA, the CDR3 is TGCGCCAGCACCCTGGGGACAGGGGACACCGGGGAGCTGTTTTTT. Based on the CDR3 plus reference TRBV5-1 and TRBJ2-2, the full variable domain is KAGVTQTPRYLIKTRGQQVTLSCSPISGHRSVSWYQQTPGQGLQFLFEYFSETQRNKGNFPGRFSGRQFSNSRSEMNVSTLELGDSALYLCASTLGTGDTGELFFGEGSRLTVL.

The chain combines TRBV5-1 with TRBJ2-7; 7 bases map to TRBD2. J lost 6 bases, V lost 0 bases, and 9 bases had no gene match. CDR1 SGHRS and CDR2 YFSETQ come from the germline V gene. This CDR3 contains 15 residues. The CDR3 here is CASSLVLAEATEQYF. CDR3 DNA: TGCGCCAGCAGCTTGGTCCTAGCGGAAGCTACCGAGCAGTACTTC.

The V gene is TRBV29-1, the J gene TRBJ2-3; D is undetermined. This CDR3 comprises 12 residues. V lost 4 bases, J lost 5 bases, and 10 bases lay in between. The germline CDR1 and CDR2 sequences are SQVTM and ANQGSEA. The CDR3, as DNA: TGCAGCGTTGGCTCCTTCGGAGATACGCAGTATTTT. Its translation is CSVGSFGDTQYF.

The count of this clone is one. The chain joins TRBV29-1 to TRBJ1-5; D unresolved. Germline V lookup: CDR1 SQVTM, CDR2 ANQGSEA. Trimming removed 7 bases at V and 1 base at J, with 8 bases between. CDR3 length: 12 residues. The DNA of the CDR3 is TGCAGCGCCGGAGGCAGCAATCAGCCCCAGCATTTT. Its translation is CSAGGSNQPQHF.

The CDR3 loop reads CAISLAPSYNEQFF. CDR3 coding DNA: TGTGCCATCAGTCTAGCACCGTCCTACAATGAGCAGTTCTTC. The J gene is TRBJ2-1, the V gene TRBV10-3, with D perhaps matching TRBD2 (5 bases). CDR1 ENHRY and CDR2 SYGVKD come from the germline V gene. This CDR3 has 14 amino acids. Trimming took off 5 bases at V and 1 base at J, with 9 bases between the two ends.

This chain uses TRBV2 with TRBJ1-1, with no clear D. Trimming took 6 bases from V and 11 from J, leaving 7 bases between them. In germline, CDR1 is SNHLY, CDR2 FYNNEI. This CDR3 has 9 amino acids. CDR3 coding DNA: TGTGCCAGCAGCGTCTTCGCTTTCTTT. This sequence encodes CASSVFAFF.

This clone showed up just once. V is TRBV29-1 and J is TRBJ1-2; TRBD1 aligns across 12 bases. The CDR3 loop spans 14 amino acids. Germline CDR1 reads SQVTM; CDR2 reads ANQGSEA. The ends lost 4 bases at V and 4 bases at J; junction bases unmatched: 4. The CDR3 region has the DNA TGCAGCGTTGGAGGGACAGGGGGCAGCTATGGCTACACCTTC. It is translated as CSVGGTGGSYGYTF.

V usage is TRBV13 and J usage is TRBJ1-1; maybe TRBD1 (5 bases). CDR3 length equals 15 residues. The V gene's germline CDR1 is PRHDT and CDR2 FYEKMQ (reference sequence). V was trimmed by 3 bases and J by 4 bases, leaving 15 bases between them. The CDR3 reads CASSFWGGIVTEAFF. CDR3 DNA: TGTGCCAGCAGCTTTTGGGGGGGGATTGTCACTGAAGCTTTCTTT. The complete variable domain, with remaining parts taken from reference TRBV13 and TRBJ1-1, reads AAGVIQSPRHLIKEKRETATLKCYPIPRHDTVYWYQQGPGQDPQFLISFYEKMQSDKGSIPDRFSAQQFSDYHSELNMSSLELGDSALYFCASSFWGGIVTEAFFGQGTRLTVV.